What follows are 23 T cell receptor beta chains derived from one specimen sequenced in a study of blood T cell repertoires in COVID-19. TCRdb's table, derived via immunoSEQ multiplex PCR, lists solely in-frame clones and lacks some. The sample includes 75,000 to 95,000 clones, 85% of them seen just once. The sample was peripheral blood. These receptors were collected from a man aged 50-59 years with acute or convalescent COVID-19.

DNA of the CDR3: TGTGCCAGCAGATCAGGACAGGGCCTCCTGGAGACCCAGTACTTC. It specifies CASRSGQGLLETQYF. The rearrangement links TRBV6-5 to TRBJ2-5, with 8 bases identical to TRBD1. The trim removed 6 bases at V and 5 bases at J, leaving 11 bases unmatched. CDR3 length: 15 amino acids. Germline CDR1 reads MNHEY; CDR2 reads SVGAGI.

The rearrangement joins TRBV11-3 to TRBJ2-2; 16 bases match TRBD2. Germline loops: CDR1 SGHNT, CDR2 YENEEA. Trimming at V came to 5 bases and at J to 4 bases, leaving 7 bases not matched to a gene. This CDR3 contains 18 residues. CDR3 DNA sequence: TGTGCCAGCAGCGGCGGGACTAGCGGGAGGGATAGCACCGGGGAGCTGTTTTTT. It translates to CASSGGTSGRDSTGELFF.

The V call is TRBV3-1 (or the pseudogene TRBV3-2), the J call TRBJ1-6, with D perhaps TRBD1 (5 bases). Per germline, CDR1 LGHDT and CDR2 YNNKEL (reference sequence). The V gene lost 4 bases and the J gene lost 8 bases, with 9 bases spanning the gap. CDR3 size: 13 residues. The CDR3 DNA is TGTGCCAGCAGCCCTCCGACAGATTCACCCCTCCACTTT. Amino acids: CASSPPTDSPLHF.

This clone appeared a single time. The chain employs TRBV28 and TRBJ1-4; the D is unclear. Germline V lookup: CDR1 MDHEN, CDR2 SYDVKM. Trimming pared 6 bases from V and 10 bases from J, leaving 12 bases between. CDR3 length: 12 residues. The CDR3 bases are TGTGCCAGCAGCTCACCGGGGAGAAAACTGTTTTTT. Translation gives CASSSPGRKLFF. Full variable domain (outside the CDR3, taken from reference TRBV28 and TRBJ1-4): DVKVTQSSRYLVKRTGEKVFLECVQDMDHENMFWYRQDPGLGLRLIYFSYDVKMKEKGDIPEGYSVSREKKERFSLILESASTNQTSMYLCASSSPGRKLFFGSGTQLSVL.

The DNA of the CDR3 is TGTGCCAGCAGCTTAGGGGGACAGGCGACCTACGAGCAGTACTTC. This codes for CASSLGGQATYEQYF. The chain employs TRBV7-2 and TRBJ2-7; TRBD1 agrees at 8 bases. Germline V CDR1 and CDR2: SGHTA, FQGNSA. J lost 2 bases, V lost 1 base, and 4 bases had no gene match. The length of the CDR3 is 15 residues.

The rearrangement uses TRBV18 and TRBJ2-7, with TRBD1 as a possible D gene (6 bases). Germline loops: CDR1 KGHSH, CDR2 LQKENI. The CDR3 has 15 residues. The V and J ends lost 3 bases and 2 bases respectively, with 14 bases between them. CDR3 residues: CASSPNNQGTYEQYF. The CDR3 DNA is TGTGCCAGCTCACCCAACAATCAGGGGACCTACGAGCAGTACTTC.

The genes are TRBV6-5 and TRBJ2-3, with a tentative D call TRBD1 (6 bases). The germline V gene has CDR1 MNHEY and CDR2 SVGAGI. Trimming removed 6 bases at V and 5 bases at J, with 12 bases between. This CDR3 spans 13 amino acids. DNA for the CDR3: TGTGCCAGCAGCCTCGGACAGCTAGATACGCAGTATTTT. It encodes CASSLGQLDTQYF.

The CDR3 spells CSGRQGAPTEAFF. CDR3 bases: TGCAGCGGGAGACAGGGGGCGCCCACTGAAGCTTTCTTT. The rearrangement uses TRBV29-1 and TRBJ1-1; 10 bases are a match to TRBD1. This CDR3 region has 13 residues. After removal of 7 bases from V and 4 bases from J, the junction contained 6 bases not matched to a gene. From germline, CDR1 is SQVTM and CDR2 ANQGSEA.

The chain joins TRBV4-1 to TRBJ2-3; D ambiguous. Germline-derived CDR1 and CDR2 are MGHRA and YSYEKL. V was clipped by 0 bases and J by 4 bases, with 8 bases between them. The CDR3 is 14 amino acids. The CDR3 sequence is CASSQETFPDTQYF. CDR3 DNA sequence: TGCGCCAGCAGCCAAGAGACATTCCCAGATACGCAGTATTTT.

The CDR3 nucleotides read TGTGCCAGCAGCTTAGCAAGCGGGGGAAGCACAGATACGCAGTATTTT. Protein: CASSLASGGSTDTQYF. The rearrangement uses TRBV7-2 and TRBJ2-3; 8 bases match TRBD2. Trimming removed 0 bases from V and 0 bases from J; junction bases left unmatched: 2. This CDR3 has 16 amino acids. CDR1 is SGHTA and CDR2 is FQGNSA in the germline V gene.

The rearrangement uses TRBV4-1 and TRBJ1-2, with 12 positions matching TRBD1. Germline values: CDR1 MGHRA, CDR2 YSYEKL. This CDR3 spans 15 amino acids. V shed 1 base and J 8 bases; nucleotides not matched to a gene: 5. The CDR3 DNA is TGCGCCAGCAGCCAAGGGGGGACAGGGGGCAAAGGCTACACCTTC. It yields the protein CASSQGGTGGKGYTF.

The rearrangement links TRBV4-3 to TRBJ1-1, with 9 bases identical to TRBD1. After removal of 0 bases from V and 5 bases from J, the junction contained 4 bases not matched to a gene. From germline, CDR1 is LGHNA and CDR2 YSLEER. The CDR3 sequence is 15 residues long. CDR3 bases: TGCGCCAGCAGCCAAGATACGGGACAGGGAACTGAAGCTTTCTTT. It codes for CASSQDTGQGTEAFF.

The genes are TRBV4-1 and TRBJ2-3; TRBD1 matches 7 bases. Trimming cost V 4 bases and J 3 bases; bases outside gene matches: 10. The CDR3 contains 16 residues. Germline assignment: CDR1 MGHRA and CDR2 YSYEKL. This CDR3 reads CASSLNRGDWTDTQYF. CDR3 coding DNA: TGCGCCAGCAGCCTAAACAGGGGCGATTGGACAGATACGCAGTATTTT.

This clone occurred a few times. This chain connects TRBV5-1 to TRBJ2-7; no reliable D call. Germline loops: CDR1 SGHRS, CDR2 YFSETQ. V lost 0 bases to trimming and J lost 8 bases, with 12 bases between them. There are 13 residues in the CDR3. CDR3 region: CASSLASGPQQYF. CDR3 coding DNA: TGCGCCAGCAGCTTGGCCAGTGGGCCCCAGCAGTACTTC. The variable domain in full, completed from reference TRBV5-1 and TRBJ2-7, reads KAGVTQTPRYLIKTRGQQVTLSCSPISGHRSVSWYQQTPGQGLQFLFEYFSETQRNKGNFPGRFSGRQFSNSRSEMNVSTLELGDSALYLCASSLASGPQQYFGPGTRLTVT.

Here the CDR3 DNA reads TGTGCCAGCAGGGGACAGGGGGAGGGAGGCTACACCTTC. Translating it yields CASRGQGEGGYTF. The V and J genes are TRBV6-5 and TRBJ1-2; 11 nucleotides line up with TRBD1. This CDR3 is built from 13 residues. Germline V gene lookup returns CDR1 MNHEY and CDR2 SVGAGI. J was trimmed by 8 bases and V by 6 bases; bases with no gene match: 5.

CDR3 protein: CASSLRTSNEQFF. The CDR3 DNA reads as TGTGCCAGCAGCTTAAGGACTAGCAATGAGCAGTTCTTC. This sequence joins TRBV7-3 and TRBJ2-1; 7 bases line up with TRBD2. Germline assignment: CDR1 SGHTA and CDR2 FQGTGA. This CDR3 has 13 residues. J gave up 6 bases and V 1 base, and 0 bases lay outside the gene matches.

This chain uses TRBV16 with TRBJ2-7; 11 bases line up with TRBD2. The V and J ends lost 0 bases and 3 bases, in that order; junction bases with no gene match: 10. The CDR3 spans 18 residues. Germline V gives CDR1 KGHSY, CDR2 FQNENV. The CDR3 DNA sequence: TGTGCCAGCAGCCAATCCCCTAGCGGGAGGCCAAATCACTACGAGCAGTACTTC. It encodes CASSQSPSGRPNHYEQYF.

The V call is TRBV7-6, the J call TRBJ2-3; 9 nucleotides line up with TRBD2. The CDR3 sequence is 16 residues long. Germline CDR1 is SGHVS and CDR2 is FNYEAQ. With 3 bases clipped from V and 1 base from J, the junction kept 5 bases outside the gene matches. The CDR3 sequence: CASSLVVAGGTDTQYF. As DNA, the CDR3 is TGTGCCAGCAGCTTGGTTGTAGCGGGGGGCACAGATACGCAGTATTTT.

The chain combines TRBV5-1 with TRBJ2-7, with TRBD2 matching 11 bases. Losses at the gene ends were 7 bases for V and 6 bases for J; bases not matched to a gene: 0. This CDR3 region has 11 residues. The germline V gene has CDR1 SGHRS and CDR2 YFSETQ. CDR3 nucleotides: TGCGCCAGCGGACTAGCGGGCGAGCAGTACTTC. It yields the protein CASGLAGEQYF. Using reference TRBV5-1 and TRBJ2-7 for the parts outside the CDR3, the full variable domain is KAGVTQTPRYLIKTRGQQVTLSCSPISGHRSVSWYQQTPGQGLQFLFEYFSETQRNKGNFPGRFSGRQFSNSRSEMNVSTLELGDSALYLCASGLAGEQYFGPGTRLTVT.

This chain uses TRBV29-1 with TRBJ2-2; the D is unclear. Per the germline V gene, CDR1 is SQVTM and CDR2 is ANQGSEA. V lost 6 bases and J 3 bases, leaving 11 bases between the germline ends. This CDR3 has 13 amino acids. The CDR3 loop is CSVPATDTGELFF. The DNA of the CDR3 is TGCAGCGTCCCCGCCACAGACACCGGGGAGCTGTTTTTT.

The V call is TRBV7-2, the J call TRBJ1-5; 10 bases are shared with TRBD1. V was pared by 5 bases and J by 6 bases, with 4 bases of the junction left unmatched. Germline-derived CDR1 and CDR2 are SGHTA and FQGNSA. The CDR3 sequence is 14 residues long. In DNA form, the CDR3 reads TGTGCCAGCAGCGACCGGGACAGGGGTCAGCCCCAGCATTTT. Protein sequence: CASSDRDRGQPQHF.

This clone came up once. The chain joins TRBV3-1 (or the pseudogene TRBV3-2) to TRBJ2-5; 7 nucleotides align to TRBD1. CDR1 LGHDT and CDR2 YNNKEL come from the germline V gene (reference sequence). This CDR3 spans 14 amino acids. J was trimmed by 13 bases and V by 1 base; bases with no gene match: 12. The CDR3 DNA follows: TGTGCCAGCAGCCAAGGAGAGGGGGCGGTGGTGGGGTACTTC. It yields the protein CASSQGEGAVVGYF.

The CDR3 region is CASRLSGGVGYTF. Written as DNA, the CDR3 is TGTGCCAGCCGCCTCTCAGGGGGTGTTGGCTACACCTTC. The genes are TRBV6-2 or TRBV6-3 and TRBJ1-2, with TRBD1 matching over 7 bases. CDR1 is MNHEY, CDR2 SVGEGT, per germline. J was trimmed by 7 bases and V by 8 bases; bases with no gene match: 10. This CDR3 has 13 residues.